Sequencing of this T cell receptor beta chain was carried out in a study of TIL therapy for anti-PD-1-resistant metastatic lung cancer. With regard to this clone: As yet, its antigen is unknown.

General study points: TIL cultures after expansion showed higher clonality and lower diversity than baseline tumor (median roughly 6.3% vs 31%).

Time point defined: pre-treatment sample, taken before nivolumab and TIL therapy. Pleural nodules or supraclavicular lymph nodes made up most of the excised metastases sampled. Tumors were harvested before any PD-1/PD-L1 blockade. Enrollment ran from late 2017 to January 2020. Trimming shortened V by 5 bases and J by 0 bases, and 13 bases separated the two germline ends. The CDR3 extends over 15 amino acids. In germline, CDR1 is SGHTA, CDR2 FQGNSA. The libraries were made with immunoSEQ v3. Method: immunoSEQ multiplex PCR; TCRdb's copy keeps in-frame clones and lacks some. The sample has about 100,000 clones, roughly 65% seen once; the top ten hold 9.5% to 13%.

The sequence was obtained from a person between 25 and 79 years old with non-small cell lung cancer. Sequencing was performed on tumor tissue, taken at baseline. This chain joins TRBV7-2 and TRBJ1-2; unclear D gene. In nucleotides, the CDR3 is TGTGCCAGCAGCCCCACCGGATCTCCTAACTATGGCTACACCTTC. Amino acid sequence: CASSPTGSPNYGYTF.